These 28 T cell receptor beta chains share one sample of origin, sequenced in a study of blood T cell repertoires in COVID-19. The assay was immunoSEQ multiplex PCR, and TCRdb's table has in-frame clones only and misses some. This sample has about 400,000 clones, with 70% to 90% found just once. Material for sequencing was PBMCs or T cells enriched from blood (not recorded which). The receptors were sampled from a woman between 35 and 50 years old with acute COVID-19.

The rearrangement links TRBV19 to TRBJ2-2; 8 bases map to TRBD1. Germline values: CDR1 LNHDA, CDR2 SQIVND (reference sequence). V lost 6 bases to trimming and J lost 3 bases; unmatched junction nucleotides: 3. CDR3 length: 14 amino acids. The CDR3 sequence is CASRKTGDTGELFF. In DNA form, the CDR3 reads TGTGCCAGTAGGAAGACAGGGGACACCGGGGAGCTGTTTTTT. Complete variable domain (other parts from reference TRBV19 and TRBJ2-2): DGGITQSPKYLFRKEGQNVTLSCEQNLNHDAMYWYRQDPGQGLRLIYYSQIVNDFQKGDIAEGYSVSREKKESFPLTVTSAQKNPTAFYLCASRKTGDTGELFFGEGSRLTVL.

This clone was picked up one time. V gene TRBV15 combines with J gene TRBJ2-7, with D possibly being TRBD1 (5 bases). Trimming left V 0 bases short and J 3 bases short, with 18 bases between. This CDR3 region has 17 residues. Germline V gene sequence: CDR1 LNHNV, CDR2 YYDKDF (reference sequence). The CDR3 is CATSRDSQGSFVYEQYF. CDR3 sequence (DNA): TGTGCCACCAGCAGAGATTCGCAGGGCAGTTTTGTCTACGAGCAGTACTTC.

The CDR3 DNA is TGTGCCAGCAGCCAAGGGGGGGTCTGGATCTACAATGAGCAGTTCTTC. It translates to CASSQGGVWIYNEQFF. The chain employs TRBV14 and TRBJ2-1, with a possible D match to TRBD2 (6 bases). The CDR3 spans 16 residues. CDR1 is SGHDN and CDR2 is FVKESK in the germline V gene. Trimming took 1 base from V and 3 from J, leaving 13 bases between them.

The V gene is TRBV19, the J gene TRBJ2-7, with TRBD1 matching 8 bases. Germline CDR1 is LNHDA and CDR2 is SQIVND (reference sequence). V gave up 10 bases and J gave up 2 bases; unmatched junction bases: 7. CDR3 length: 13 residues. This CDR3 is CATVGQAPYEQYF. The CDR3 coding sequence is TGTGCCACCGTGGGACAGGCCCCCTACGAGCAGTACTTC.

There are a few counts of this clone. The rearrangement uses TRBV4-2 and TRBJ1-1, with D maybe TRBD1 (6 bases). The CDR3 consists of 17 residues. V shed 2 bases and J shed 0 bases, with 16 bases lying between them. Germline V lookup: CDR1 LGHNA, CDR2 YNFKEQ. In nucleotides, the CDR3 is TGTGCCAGCAGCCAACCAGGGCGGGGGGCGATGAACACTGAAGCTTTCTTT. Protein: CASSQPGRGAMNTEAFF.

The DNA of the CDR3 is TGCGCCAGCAGCTTGGGGTCAGGGGCGTCTCTTGGAACTAATGAAAAACTGTTTTTT. Its translation is CASSLGSGASLGTNEKLFF. The chain carries TRBV5-1 and TRBJ1-4, with a tentative D call TRBD1 (6 bases). This CDR3 contains 19 residues. Germline CDR1 reads SGHRS; CDR2 reads YFSETQ. The V end was cut by 0 bases, the J end by 1 base, with 19 bases between.

This chain links TRBV18 with TRBJ1-1, with 8 bases lining up with TRBD1. CDR3 length: 15 residues. J gave up 1 base and V 3 bases, and 4 bases lay outside the gene matches. Germline V lookup: CDR1 KGHSH, CDR2 LQKENI. CDR3 sequence: CASSPGTGENTEAFF. The DNA of the CDR3 is TGTGCCAGCTCACCCGGGACAGGTGAGAACACTGAAGCTTTCTTT.

This chain connects TRBV5-4 to TRBJ1-4, with 9 bases fitting TRBD1. The germline V gene has CDR1 SGHNT and CDR2 YYREEE (reference sequence). V shed 4 bases and J 7 bases; nucleotides not matched to a gene: 14. This CDR3 has 17 amino acids. The DNA of the CDR3 is TGTGCCAGCAGCCGGGGGGGACAGGGTGATTTGGGTGAAAAACTGTTTTTT. It encodes CASSRGGQGDLGEKLFF.

The V gene is TRBV19, the J gene TRBJ1-5, with 7 bases that match TRBD1. The V gene end was trimmed by 6 bases and the J gene end by 5 bases; junction bases not matched to a gene: 13. CDR1 is LNHDA and CDR2 is SQIVND in the germline V gene (reference sequence). The CDR3 totals 16 residues. CDR3 coding DNA: TGTGCCAGTAGGGCCCACGGAGGGGGCGCAGATCAGCCCCAGCATTTT. Translated, it gives CASRAHGGGADQPQHF.

The chain combines TRBV5-1 with TRBJ1-6; TRBD1 is a possible D gene (5 bases). CDR1 SGHRS and CDR2 YFSETQ come from the germline V gene. V was pared by 1 base and J by 10 bases, with 12 bases between. This CDR3 has 14 amino acids. The CDR3 reads CASSLQGSQSPLHF. For the CDR3, the DNA is TGCGCCAGCAGCTTGCAGGGTTCTCAATCACCCCTCCACTTT.

This clone was recorded once. The V call is TRBV2, the J call TRBJ2-1, with TRBD2 matching 12 bases. CDR3 length equals 16 residues. Germline V CDR1 and CDR2: SNHLY, FYNNEI. The trim removed 0 bases at V and 7 bases at J, leaving 4 bases unmatched. The CDR3 sequence: CASSEAASGGANEQFF. The CDR3 nucleotides read TGTGCCAGCAGTGAAGCTGCTAGCGGGGGGGCAAATGAGCAGTTCTTC.

The genes are TRBV2 and TRBJ1-2; possible D gene TRBD1, 5 bases. Germline V gene lookup returns CDR1 SNHLY and CDR2 FYNNEI. The CDR3 length is 15 residues. Trimming cost V 7 bases and J 8 bases, with 23 bases left between them. The CDR3 DNA sequence: TGTGCCAGCACGGTAGATACCGGCAGGGATCAAGGCTACACCTTC. Translation: CASTVDTGRDQGYTF.

The chain has TRBV7-8 and TRBJ1-2; 7 bases agree with TRBD1. In germline, CDR1 is SGHVS, CDR2 FQNEAQ. CDR3 length: 16 residues. V shed 4 bases, J shed 5 bases, and the junction held 13 bases outside the gene matches. CDR3 nucleotides: TGTGCCAGCAGCTCCGCCGGGACAGCCATGGGGTATGGCTACACCTTC. This translates into CASSSAGTAMGYGYTF.

This clone was picked up one time. The chain recombines TRBV25-1 with TRBJ1-1; the D gene is possibly TRBD1 (5 bases). Germline CDR1 and CDR2: MGHDK and SYGVNS. CDR3 length equals 11 residues. V lost 4 bases and J lost 11, with 11 bases in between. DNA for the CDR3: TGTGCCAGCAGTGTCGGGGGGGAGGCTTTCTTT. It yields the protein CASSVGGEAFF.

The chain is built from TRBV5-1 and TRBJ1-2; perhaps TRBD1 as D (5 bases). Germline values: CDR1 SGHRS, CDR2 YFSETQ. This CDR3 has 16 amino acids. V lost 4 bases, J lost 4 bases, and 20 bases lay in between. In nucleotides, the CDR3 is TGCGCCAGCAGCCGTCCCGGGACTCCCTTCCCCTATGGCTACACCTTC. Translation gives CASSRPGTPFPYGYTF.

This chain uses TRBV18 with TRBJ2-7, with D perhaps TRBD1 (6 bases). Trimming took 1 base from V and 5 from J, leaving 15 bases between them. CDR1 and CDR2 from the germline V gene are KGHSH and LQKENI. The CDR3 is 15 amino acids. CDR3 region: CASSPQNRAWDEQYF. CDR3 coding DNA: TGTGCCAGCTCACCACAGAACAGGGCCTGGGACGAGCAGTACTTC.

The chain joins TRBV7-6 to TRBJ1-6; tentatively, D is TRBD1 (5 bases). Germline values: CDR1 SGHVS, CDR2 FNYEAQ. Trimming took 2 bases from V and 9 from J, leaving 14 bases between them. The CDR3 runs 15 residues. CDR3 coding DNA: TGTGCCAGCAGCTTATTTCGGCAGGGAGGTTCACCCCTCCACTTT. Translation: CASSLFRQGGSPLHF.

This chain uses TRBV7-9 with TRBJ1-2; 8 bases line up with TRBD1. J was trimmed by 4 bases and V by 5 bases; bases with no gene match: 6. The CDR3 covers 14 residues. Germline CDR1 is SEHNR and CDR2 is FQNEAQ (reference sequence). The CDR3 region is CASSPDRDGYGYTF. DNA for the CDR3: TGTGCCAGCAGCCCGGACAGGGACGGCTATGGCTACACCTTC.

This rearrangement joins TRBV5-1 to TRBJ2-1; D ambiguous. There are 12 residues in the CDR3. V gave up 8 bases and J gave up 5 bases, with 11 bases separating them. Looked up from germline, CDR1 is SGHRS and CDR2 is YFSETQ. The CDR3 DNA is TGCGCCAGTAATCACCGGGACAATGAGCAGTTCTTC. Translation gives CASNHRDNEQFF.

The chain combines TRBV7-9 with TRBJ2-4; possibly TRBD2 for D (6 bases). Trimming left V 1 base short and J 9 bases short, with 13 bases between. Germline CDR1 is SEHNR and CDR2 is FQNEAQ (reference sequence). CDR3 length: 14 residues. The CDR3 sequence: CASSLGPGEGIQYF. The CDR3 nucleotides are TGTGCCAGCAGCTTAGGCCCGGGGGAAGGCATTCAGTACTTC.

The rearrangement joins TRBV12-5 to TRBJ1-1; 7 bases match TRBD1. Losses at the gene ends were 2 bases for V and 4 bases for J; bases not matched to a gene: 10. The CDR3 is 16 amino acids. CDR1 and CDR2 from the germline V gene are LGHNT and FRNRAP. This CDR3 reads CASGLIIGGRVTEAFF. CDR3 in DNA: TGTGCTAGTGGTTTGATCATAGGGGGCAGGGTCACTGAAGCTTTCTTT.

The gene calls are TRBV29-1 and TRBJ1-1; no firm D call. Germline lookup yields CDR1 SQVTM and CDR2 ANQGSEA. The germline V and J ends were trimmed by 3 bases and 6 bases, with 17 bases remaining between them. The CDR3 sequence is 14 residues long. CDR3 residues: CSVELHTRVAEAFF. The CDR3 DNA reads TGCAGCGTTGAGCTTCATACCCGAGTGGCTGAAGCTTTCTTT. The entire variable domain, with the rest obtained from reference TRBV29-1 and TRBJ1-1, is as follows: SAVISQKPSRDICQRGTSLTIQCQVDSQVTMMFWYRQQPGQSLTLIATANQGSEATYESGFVIDKFPISRPNLTFSTLTVSNMSPEDSSIYLCSVELHTRVAEAFFGQGTRLTVV.

The chain carries TRBV5-1 and TRBJ1-1; maybe TRBD1 (6 bases). CDR1 is SGHRS, CDR2 YFSETQ, per germline. Between the trimmed V and J ends, which lost 2 bases and 3 bases, there was a span of 11 bases. CDR3 length: 14 residues. CDR3 residues: CASSLAQGYTEAFF. For the CDR3, the DNA is TGCGCCAGCAGCTTAGCACAGGGATACACTGAAGCTTTCTTT.

On this clone itself: The same CDR3 can be traced to other DNA sequences in this sample. The chain links TRBV5-4 to TRBJ1-5; 7 positions agree with TRBD1. V shed 3 bases, J shed 5 bases, and the junction held 2 bases outside the gene matches. CDR1 and CDR2 from the germline V gene are SGHNT and YYREEE (reference sequence). The CDR3 has 13 amino acids. DNA for the CDR3: TGTGCCAGCAGCTCAGACAGGGATCAGCCCCAGCATTTT. This codes for CASSSDRDQPQHF. Full variable domain (outside the CDR3, taken from reference TRBV5-4 and TRBJ1-5): ETGVTQSPTHLIKTRGQQVTLRCSSQSGHNTVSWYQQALGQGPQFIFQYYREEENGRGNFPPRFSGLQFPNYSSELNVNALELDDSALYLCASSSDRDQPQHFGDGTRLSIL.

The genes are TRBV5-1 and TRBJ2-7; TRBD1 agrees at 12 bases. Germline CDR1 reads SGHRS; CDR2 reads YFSETQ. V shed 2 bases and J 6 bases; nucleotides not matched to a gene: 6. The CDR3 covers 15 residues. The CDR3 DNA reads TGCGCCAGCAGCTTATCCGGGACAGGGGGCGGCGAGCAGTACTTC. Translating gives CASSLSGTGGGEQYF. The full variable domain, with the rest looked up from reference TRBV5-1 and TRBJ2-7, is KAGVTQTPRYLIKTRGQQVTLSCSPISGHRSVSWYQQTPGQGLQFLFEYFSETQRNKGNFPGRFSGRQFSNSRSEMNVSTLELGDSALYLCASSLSGTGGGEQYFGPGTRLTVT.

The J gene is TRBJ2-2, the V gene TRBV4-1; 8 nucleotides align to TRBD2. V dropped 1 base and J dropped 4; count of bases not matched to a gene: 5. The germline V gene encodes CDR1 MGHRA and CDR2 YSYEKL. This CDR3 is built from 16 residues. In DNA, the CDR3 is TGCGCCAGCAGCCAAGTGTTCCTAGCGGGCACCGGGGAGCTGTTTTTT. Amino acids: CASSQVFLAGTGELFF.

V is TRBV5-8 and J is TRBJ1-2; tentatively, D is TRBD1 (6 bases). Trimming stripped 4 bases from V and 2 bases from J, with 12 bases between. Germline lookup yields CDR1 SGHTS and CDR2 YDEGEE. The CDR3 has 14 amino acids. CDR3 DNA: TGTGCCAGCAGCATTGGACAGATAAACTATGGCTACACCTTC. Translated: CASSIGQINYGYTF.

The V and J genes are TRBV30 and TRBJ1-1, with D possibly being TRBD1 (5 bases). V lost 7 bases to trimming and J lost 4 bases, with 10 bases between them. There are 11 residues in the CDR3. Looked up from germline, CDR1 is GTSNPN and CDR2 is SVGIG (reference sequence). DNA for the CDR3: TGTGCCTCGACGGGGGGCACTGAAGCTTTCTTT. This sequence encodes CASTGGTEAFF.